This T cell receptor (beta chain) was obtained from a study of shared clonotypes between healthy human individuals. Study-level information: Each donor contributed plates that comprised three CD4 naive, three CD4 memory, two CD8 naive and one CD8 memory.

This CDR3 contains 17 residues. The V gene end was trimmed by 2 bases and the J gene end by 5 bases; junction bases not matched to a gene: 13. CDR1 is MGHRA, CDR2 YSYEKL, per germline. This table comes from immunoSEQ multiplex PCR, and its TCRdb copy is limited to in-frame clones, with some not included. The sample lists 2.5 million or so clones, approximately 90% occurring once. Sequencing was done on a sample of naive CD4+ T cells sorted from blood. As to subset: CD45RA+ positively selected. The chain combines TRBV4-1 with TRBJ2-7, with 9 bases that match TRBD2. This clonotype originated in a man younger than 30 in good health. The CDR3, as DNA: TGCGCCAGCAGCCAACACTCCTTGCTGGCGGGAGGGAACGAGCAGTACTTC. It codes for CASSQHSLLAGGNEQYF.